The clone carrying this TCR beta chain was seen more than once but under ten times. V lost 0 bases, J lost 8 bases, and 13 bases lay in between. Germline CDR1 is SQVTM and CDR2 is ANQGSEA. The CDR3 spans 13 residues. The data derive from a study of tumor-infiltrating lymphocytes in oesophageal squamous cell carcinoma. TCRdb recomputed calls from the PCR reads with MiXCR, one row per CDR3 protein. The sample yields approximately 20,000 distinct CDR3 sequences, around 33% seen once. Sequencing was carried out using esophageal tumor tissue. The rearrangement uses TRBV29-1 and TRBJ1-1; tentative D call: TRBD1 (6 bases). The sequence derives from a male donor with esophageal squamous cell carcinoma. The DNA of the CDR3 is TGCAGCGTTGAAGAGCCCAGGGGAGGGGAAGCTTTCTTT. This sequence encodes CSVEEPRGGEAFF.